A selection of T cell receptor beta chains follows, all from one sample in a study of T cells after yellow fever vaccination. One entry per CDR3 protein results from TCRdb running MiXCR on the 5' RACE reads. Of 620,000 or so distinct CDR3 sequences listed, about 17% are singletons. Sequenced here: PBMCs, sampled about 5 days after the first yellow fever vaccination. Receptors originate from a man aged 18 to 29 who received the YFV17D yellow fever vaccine. Both conserved end residues are part of each CDR3. A D gene is named only where the DNA matches it firmly. Expanded clones are given a class, and other clones once, few, many or no size at all.

D,V,J,size,DNA,CDR3
NA,TRBV11-2,TRBJ2-1,few,TGTGCCAGCAGCTTCCCCGTTGTCGCCAATGAGCAGTTCTTC,CASSFPVVANEQFF
TRBD2,TRBV20-1,TRBJ2-1,NA,TGCAGTGCCCTGCTAGCGGGGGCCGGGTACAATGAGCAGTTCTTC,CSALLAGAGYNEQFF
NA,TRBV2,TRBJ2-1,many,TGTGCCAGCAGTTTAGGTACAGGTTGGCAGTTCTTC,CASSLGTGWQFF
TRBD2,TRBV7-9,TRBJ2-1,few,TGTGCCAGCACCTCGGGGCTAGCGGGGGGGCGACATGAGCAGTTCTTC,CASTSGLAGGRHEQFF
NA,TRBV10-2,TRBJ1-2,NA,TGCGCCAGCACCCCTGGGTGGACCTATGGCTACACCTTC,CASTPGWTYGYTF
NA,TRBV2,TRBJ1-3,few,TGTGCCAGCAGCCCCTTTAAGGGGTACTCTGGAAACACCATATATTTT,CASSPFKGYSGNTIYF
NA,TRBV6-5,TRBJ2-5,NA,TGTGCCAGCAGTTCTTCCCGGTTAGGGAGGTACCAAGAGACCCAGTACTTC,CASSSSRLGRYQETQYF
TRBD1,TRBV7-2,TRBJ1-2,few,TGTGCCAGCAGCTTAGGCCCGACAGGGTCCTATGGCTACACCTTC,CASSLGPTGSYGYTF
NA,TRBV3-1,TRBJ1-4,few,TGTGCCAGCAGCCAAGATCGTCAGATTGAAAAACTGTTTTTT,CASSQDRQIEKLFF
NA,TRBV29-1,TRBJ2-3,NA,TGCAGCGTTGAAGAGGTAGGGGGGGCCACAGATACGCAGTATTTT,CSVEEVGGATDTQYF
NA,TRBV4-3,TRBJ1-1,few,TGCGCCAGCAGCCAAGATGCGTTAGGAAATCTGAACACTGAAGCTTTCTTT,CASSQDALGNLNTEAFF
NA,TRBV12-3/TRBV12-4,TRBJ1-2,many,TGTGCCAGCAGTTCTTTGGACTATGGCTACACCTTC,CASSSLDYGYTF
NA,TRBV4-3,TRBJ1-6,NA,TGCGCCAGCAGCCGGGACATATCTAGCTCCTATAATTCACCCCTCCACTTT,CASSRDISSSYNSPLHF
TRBD2,TRBV19,TRBJ2-5,NA,TGTGCCAGTAGTATACGCCTAGCGGGGGCCTTCCAAGAGACCCAGTACTTC,CASSIRLAGAFQETQYF
NA,TRBV18,TRBJ2-5,few,TGTGCCAGCTTTCGTGCGCTTGGGGAGACCCAGTACTTC,CASFRALGETQYF
NA,TRBV20-1,TRBJ1-2,NA,TGCAGTGCCCCCTGGCAGGGCCTACCCTATGGCTACACCTTC,CSAPWQGLPYGYTF
TRBD2,TRBV4-1,TRBJ2-1,few,TGCGCCAGCAGCCAGGGGACTCAAGCGGGGAACTCCTACAATGAGCAGTTCTTC,CASSQGTQAGNSYNEQFF
NA,TRBV5-1,TRBJ1-1,many,TGCGCCAGCAGCTTGGAGACTGAAGCTTTCTTT,CASSLETEAFF
NA,TRBV5-1,TRBJ2-5,few,TGCGCCAGCCACCGGGACAACCAAGAGACCCAGTACTTC,CASHRDNQETQYF
NA,TRBV5-1,TRBJ1-4,NA,TGCGCCAGCAGACCCATGGGGAGTAATGAAAAACTGTTTTTT,CASRPMGSNEKLFF
NA,TRBV4-1,TRBJ2-1,NA,TGCGCCAGCAGCCTATTAACGGTCGCGGAATCGCACAATGAGCAGTTCTTC,CASSLLTVAESHNEQFF
NA,TRBV5-8,TRBJ1-2,NA,TGTGCCAGCAGCGATGAATCTTTTACTAACTATGGCTACACCTTC,CASSDESFTNYGYTF
NA,TRBV6-1,TRBJ2-2,few,TGTGCCACGAGAGGGGCAGGGAACACCGGGGAGCTGTTTTTT,CATRGAGNTGELFF
TRBD1,TRBV4-2,TRBJ2-7,few,TGTGCCAGCAGCCACCCGGACAGGGGTCTGAACGAGCAGTACTTC,CASSHPDRGLNEQYF